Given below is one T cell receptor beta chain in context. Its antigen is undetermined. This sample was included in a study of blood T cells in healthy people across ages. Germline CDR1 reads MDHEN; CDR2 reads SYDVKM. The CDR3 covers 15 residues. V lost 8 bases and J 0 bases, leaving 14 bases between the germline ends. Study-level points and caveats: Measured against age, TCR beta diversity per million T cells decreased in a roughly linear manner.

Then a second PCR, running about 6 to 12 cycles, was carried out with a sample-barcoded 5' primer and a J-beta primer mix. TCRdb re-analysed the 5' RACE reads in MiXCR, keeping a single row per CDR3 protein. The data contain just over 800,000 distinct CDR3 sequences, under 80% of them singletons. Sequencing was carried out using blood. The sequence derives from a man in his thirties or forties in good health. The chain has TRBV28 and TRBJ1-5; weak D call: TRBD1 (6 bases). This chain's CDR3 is CASASWTDSNQPQHF. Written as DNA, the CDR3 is TGTGCCAGCGCGTCTTGGACAGATAGCAATCAGCCCCAGCATTTT.